This T cell receptor beta chain was captured by sequencing in a study of naive and memory T cell subsets (dated by TCRdb to 2015 to 2018). A note on the overall study: Sorted naive and memory T cell subsets from peripheral blood were analyzed in the study using a UMI-based, open-source pipeline for TCR alpha and beta sequencing. RNA was DNase-treated and reverse transcribed with TCR constant-region primers, mostly using SuperScript III. Complete agreement was observed between the functional CMV T cell responses and the IgG serology results.

There are a few counts of this clonotype. The antigen it binds to is not known. No base quality information exists; no much larger clone differs at one position. Separate amplification of TCR alpha and beta chain libraries was performed from the second PCR step onward. To determine each donor's CMV status, fresh PBMCs were stimulated overnight with CMV viral lysate, and IFNgamma production from CD4+ T cells was then assessed. CD4 T cells were positively selected using Miltenyi beads, after which CD8 T cells were positively selected from the CD4-negative fraction. After staining for CD3, CD4, CD8, CD45RA, CD27 and a live/dead dye, cells were sorted on a BD Aria II into four subsets based on CD45RA and CD27. A few healthy volunteers provided blood, and the blood of each volunteer was split into CD4 and CD8 T cells and then into four differentiation subsets. About 130 ml of peripheral blood was collected from each donor, and PBMC were isolated from the blood using Ficoll-Paque PLUS density-gradient centrifugation. After sorting, cells were lysed in RLT buffer, RNA was extracted using a Qiagen RNeasy kit, and the extracted RNA was stored at -80 degrees C.

CDR1 is given as KGHSH and CDR2 as LQKENI, both from the germline V gene. Counted from cysteine to phenylalanine, this CDR3 has 16 amino acids. CDR3 DNA is the only sequence kept; it has 48 bases, read in frame from the first base. V is clipped by 5 bases and J by 0 bases, and the sequence between their germline boundaries is 14 bases long. The study at large found these results: The repertoire findings for the naive and memory subsets could not be validated, as no ground truth was available. RNA-based TCR counts may be influenced by expression changes linked to T cell activation and differentiation. Gini index rose and Shannon and inverse Simpson diversity fell from naive through CM, EM and EMRA in both CD4 and CD8 cells. A few larger clonotypes were present in naive repertoires, particularly the CD8 repertoires, and these clonotypes were possibly memory cells re-expressing CD45RA. TCR abundance followed a power law whose exponent differed between naive and memory subsets but was consistent across the three individuals. Following error correction, more than 85% of naive TCR sequences occurred only once, which made naive abundance distributions much steeper than those of memory subsets. Each clonotype was defined as a single alpha or beta chain sequence rather than as a paired alpha/beta receptor.

The method was UMI-ligation and nested PCR. An equimolar mix of two oligonucleotides covering both TRBC1 and TRBC2 was used as the beta constant-region primer. Four rounds of PCR, combining the SP2 primer with nested alpha and beta constant-region primers, were used to amplify the ligated cDNA. A single-stranded oligonucleotide carrying the SP2 primer and a 12-nucleotide UMI was ligated to the 3' end of the cDNA by T4 RNA ligase 1. Incubation of the ligation reaction lasted about 20-25 hours at 16 degrees C. PCR2 was usually performed as a SYBR Green qPCR and halted at a preset threshold so that over-amplification would not occur. All purifications after the first were performed with Agencourt AMPure XP magnetic beads. Library amounts were measured by Qubit and library quality was assessed on a TapeStation, where the main peak was expected at around 650 bp. Sequencing of the pooled libraries was done on an Illumina MiSeq using v2 2x251 paired-end kits, which typically yielded roughly 0.85-2.3 million reads per sample. Libraries were pooled at approximately 3.7 nM per sample, and roughly 4.5-7.5% PhiX was added to improve cluster recognition. The authors processed their data as follows. Decombinator assigned V and J genes to Demultiplexor-processed FASTQ reads by tag matching, allowing a single base-pair mismatch. UMIs were used by Collapsinator to correct both sequencing errors and frequency errors arising from PCR heterogeneity. TCRs were translated and CDR3s were extracted from the conserved cysteine to the FGXG phenylalanine by CDR3Translator, with non-productive sequences being flagged. Gini, Shannon entropy and inverse Simpson indices were computed after subsampling the repertoires to the same number of UMI-defined TCRs. Within the linear range, a power law was fitted to clonotype abundance distributions using maximum likelihood. When run on a single naive CD8 sample, MIGEC and the pipeline yielded similar UMI counts, similar unique TCR numbers and similar clonal distributions. In one analysis, naive TCRs that were also found in any memory subset of the same donor were excluded from the naive repertoire. A set of 7,322 CMV-associated CDR3 sequences, compiled from VDJdb and a published dataset, was used to search the repertoires. The public sequencing data were trimmed at Q25 with fastp and processed into clonotypes with MiXCR by TCRdb, which kept only in-frame beta chains. Records with the same CDR3 protein are collapsed into one entry carrying the most frequent genes and DNA. The V and J calls were not made by the authors but by TCRdb's processing. Counted in this sample were about 90,000 distinct CDR3 sequences; approximately 11% of them appeared once. Approximately 0.14% of the sample rests with the top ten.

This sequence originates from a human donor in good health. The sample comprised naive CD4+ T cells from blood. The label giving this sample's cell subset or site can be read as: naive T cells, CD45RA high CD27+. The chain was built from TRBV18 and TRBJ1-5; the D segment cannot be called with confidence. The CDR3 here reads CASSTTPGRSNQPQHF. Read as DNA, the sequence is TGTGCCAGCTCAACCACTCCCGGACGTAGCAATCAGCCCCAGCATTTT.